This T cell receptor beta chain was recorded in a study of blood T cell repertoires in COVID-19. Overall study context: Acute and convalescent COVID-19 samples came from the United States, Italy and Spain. Sample material is recorded as cDNA or gDNA derived from T cells, B-cell-depleted T cells, or PBMCs.

The V segment lost 4 bases and the J segment 1 base; nucleotides outside the gene matches: 0. The CDR3 contains 13 residues. Germline values: CDR1 SGHNT, CDR2 YYREEE (reference sequence). Original processing notes: Cell counts per sample came from amplifying reference gene primers. Profiling relied on immunoSEQ multiplex PCR, and the TCRdb table lists in-frame clones only, not all of them. Clone size and the V and J calls come from that table; the DNA yielded D and trimming. The data contain just over 95,000 clones, 82% of them singletons. The chain employs TRBV5-4 and TRBJ2-5; 8 bases map to TRBD1. The receptor's source is a man older than 75 with acute or convalescent COVID-19. The sample comprised peripheral blood. The CDR3, as DNA: TGTGCCAGCAGCCAGGGGGCCCAAGAGACCCAGTACTTC. This translates into CASSQGAQETQYF.